Listed here is a single T cell receptor (beta chain). Its target antigen remains unknown. No much larger clonotype is one base removed from it; base qualities were not supplied. A single peripheral blood draw of 90 to 150 mL on average was collected from each donor into heparinised tubes. Using a panel that included CD45RO, CCR7, CD25, CD127, CD95 and CD27, naive, central memory, regulatory and stem cell-like memory CD4+ T cells were sorted on a BD FACSAria II. All sorted populations exceeded 95% purity. PBMCs were isolated immediately by Lymphoprep density gradient centrifugation and stained directly without culture. So that batch effects would be minimized, each experiment stained and sorted samples in pairs, pairing one healthy donor with one patient. The CDR3 goes from the cysteine to the phenylalanine over 13 residues. The entry retains the CDR3 DNA only, 39 bases that are in frame from base 1. CDR1 and CDR2 are drawn from the germline V gene: SGDLS, YYNGEE. Trimming costs V 2 bases and J 5 bases, and their ends lie 7 bases apart.

The High Capacity cDNA Reverse Transcription Kit was used to reverse transcribe all of the isolated RNA, meaning that expressed TCRB transcripts were what got sequenced. Naive, central memory and regulatory T cell samples underwent deep immunoSEQ sequencing, averaging about 3.57 million total reads per sample. After sorted cells were lysed in RLT buffer, RNA was extracted with DNase-treated RNeasy Micro or Mini kits, with the choice depending on cell number. Each cell subset was processed on its own to prevent cross-contamination, while patient and healthy donor samples were processed together. TCRB sequences were amplified from cDNA with the immunoSEQ multiplex PCR, producing 87-bp fragments spanning the CDR3 region. The amplicons were sequenced using the Illumina HiSeq platform. The original methods were these. Synthetic template baselines were used to correct PCR bias computationally, reads within Hamming distance 2 were collapsed, and singletons that could not be merged were discarded. Reads were aligned against IMGT to assign V, D and J genes, CDR3 length and insertions or deletions at six rearrangement sites. Within each subset, clonotype counts were normalized to sorted cell number, and only after that were true diversity and Gini coefficients computed with the tcR R package. Repertoire sharing was quantified using the overlap coefficient calculated on TCRB nucleotide sequences. As a proxy for the pre-selection repertoire, out-of-frame TCRB sequences from naive cells were analyzed. TCRdb carries this immuneACCESS record with in-frame sequences only. Its versions omit some clonotypes, under half of them owing to an unresolved V gene in the studies checked, with the rest unexplained. V and J calls and clone size are copied from that table; D and trimming were computed from the DNA. The table for this sample lists approximately 250,000 clones; 11% of them were counted only once. The ten largest clones take up around 0.015% of the sample.

The entry originates in a study of beta chain features in type 1 diabetes (dated by TCRdb to 2017 to 2018). Regarding the research as a whole: Mean age, gender distribution, total cell number and subset yield did not differ between patients and healthy donors. A total of around 100 million sorted cells were examined across all samples, and RNA yield correlated strongly with the number of cells per subset. The study compared TCRB repertoires of sorted circulating CD4+ T cell subsets between recently diagnosed type 1 diabetes patients and matched healthy donors. Regulatory and stem cell-like memory subsets were isolated from only 8 patients and about eight healthy donors, whereas naive and central memory subsets came from all 28 donors. Results and caveats for the whole study, not just this receptor: Sequencing cDNA rather than genomic DNA could over-represent highly expressing activated cells, although activation and CD3 levels did not differ between groups. Naive, central memory and regulatory TCRB repertoires appeared to be more similar among patients than among healthy donors. Only small numbers of individuals were included in the HLA sub-analyses, which left unresolved whether HLA type had any influence on TCRB rearrangement. Shorter templates might have been favored by PCR, but patient and control samples were amplified and corrected together, so both groups would have been affected equally by any skew. A moderate but significant shortening of TCRB CDR3 length was observed in type 1 diabetes patients in all four CD4+ subsets. At VDJ recombination sites, type 1 diabetes patients had fewer insertions and more deleted nucleotides, which implies abnormalities in thymic rearrangement.

Source material: naive CD4+ T cells from blood. In light of the paper, this sample's cell subset or site label describes: true naive CD4+ T cells. This clonotype was sampled from a man under 40 with type 1 diabetes. The sequence links TRBV9 to TRBJ2-2, with the D gene not clear enough to name. The bases are TGTGCCAGCAGCGTCCTAAGTACCGGGGAGCTGTTTTTT. Translated, it gives CASSVLSTGELFF.